This T cell receptor beta chain was sequenced during a study of blood T cell repertoires in COVID-19. Study at large: Sites across the United States, Italy and Spain contributed samples from acute and convalescent COVID-19.

Ten or more counts support this clone. Assay: immunoSEQ multiplex PCR; the TCRdb copy retains only in-frame clones and omits some. Of fewer than 120,000 clones detected, roughly 85% appear once; the ten largest clones hold 4.8%. V lost 0 bases, J lost 0 bases, and 6 bases lay in between. The CDR3 totals 14 residues. Per the germline V gene, CDR1 is SGHAT and CDR2 is FQNNGV. The rearrangement uses TRBV11-2 and TRBJ2-7; no clear D. The sequence was collected from a human donor in a cohort sampled during active COVID-19. What was sequenced was peripheral blood. The CDR3 DNA reads as TGTGCCAGCAGCTTAGAACCGAGCTCCTACGAGCAGTACTTC. It yields the protein CASSLEPSSYEQYF. Full variable domain (remainder filled in from reference TRBV11-2 and TRBJ2-7): EAGVAQSPRYKIIEKRQSVAFWCNPISGHATLYWYQQILGQGPKLLIQFQNNGVVDDSQLPKDRFSAERLKGVDSTLKIQPAKLEDSAVYLCASSLEPSSYEQYFGPGTRLTVT.